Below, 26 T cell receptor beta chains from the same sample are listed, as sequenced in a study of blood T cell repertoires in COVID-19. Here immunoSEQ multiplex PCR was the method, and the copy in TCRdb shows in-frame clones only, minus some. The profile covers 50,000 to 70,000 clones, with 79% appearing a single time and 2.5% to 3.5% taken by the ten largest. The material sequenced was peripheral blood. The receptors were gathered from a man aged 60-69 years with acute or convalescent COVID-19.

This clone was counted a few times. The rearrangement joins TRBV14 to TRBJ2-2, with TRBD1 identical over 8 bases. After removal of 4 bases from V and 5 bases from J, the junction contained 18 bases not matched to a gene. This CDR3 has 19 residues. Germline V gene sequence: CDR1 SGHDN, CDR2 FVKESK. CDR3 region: CASSPQGQARGSSTGELFF. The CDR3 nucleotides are TGTGCCAGCAGCCCGCAGGGACAGGCAAGAGGCAGTAGTACCGGGGAGCTGTTTTTT.

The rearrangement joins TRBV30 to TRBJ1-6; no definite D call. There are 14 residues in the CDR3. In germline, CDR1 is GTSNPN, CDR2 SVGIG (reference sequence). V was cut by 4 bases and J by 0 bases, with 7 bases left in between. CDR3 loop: CAWKSSSYNSPLHF. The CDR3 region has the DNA TGTGCCTGGAAGTCCAGCTCCTATAATTCACCCCTCCACTTT.

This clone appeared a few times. DNA for the CDR3: TGTGCCAGCAGTGAACAGGCAACAGATACGCAGTATTTT. As protein: CASSEQATDTQYF. The V and J genes are TRBV6-4 and TRBJ2-3; TRBD1 is a possible D gene (5 bases). Trimming removed 3 bases at V and 3 bases at J, with 7 bases between. The germline gives CDR1 MRHNA, CDR2 SNTAGT. CDR3 length equals 13 residues.

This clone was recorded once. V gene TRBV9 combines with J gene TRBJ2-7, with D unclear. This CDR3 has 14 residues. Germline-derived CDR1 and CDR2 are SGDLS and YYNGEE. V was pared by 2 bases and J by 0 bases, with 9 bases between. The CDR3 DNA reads TGTGCCAGCAGCGTCCAGACACACTCCTACGAGCAGTACTTC. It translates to CASSVQTHSYEQYF. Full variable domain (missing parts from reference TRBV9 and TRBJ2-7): DSGVTQTPKHLITATGQRVTLRCSPRSGDLSVYWYQQSLDQGLQFLIQYYNGEERAKGNILERFSAQQFPDLHSELNLSSLELGDSALYFCASSVQTHSYEQYFGPGTRLTVT.

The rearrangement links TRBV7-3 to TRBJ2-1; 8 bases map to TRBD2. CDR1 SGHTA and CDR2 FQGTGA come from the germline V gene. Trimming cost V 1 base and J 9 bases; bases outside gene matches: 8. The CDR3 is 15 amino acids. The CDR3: CASSLSGGSAGEQFF. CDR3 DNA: TGTGCCAGCAGCTTAAGCGGGGGGTCCGCCGGTGAGCAGTTCTTC. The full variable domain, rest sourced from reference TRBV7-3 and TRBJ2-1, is GAGVSQTPSNKVTEKGKYVELRCDPISGHTALYWYRQSLGQGPEFLIYFQGTGAADDSGLPNDRFFAVRPEGSVSTLKIQRTERGDSAVYLCASSLSGGSAGEQFFGPGTRLTVL.

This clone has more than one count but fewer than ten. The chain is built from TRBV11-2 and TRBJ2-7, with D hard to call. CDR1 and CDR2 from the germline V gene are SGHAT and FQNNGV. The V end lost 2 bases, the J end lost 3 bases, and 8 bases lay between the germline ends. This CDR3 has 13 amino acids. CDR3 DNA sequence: TGTGCCAGCAGCTTACAGACAAGCTACGAGCAGTACTTC. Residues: CASSLQTSYEQYF.

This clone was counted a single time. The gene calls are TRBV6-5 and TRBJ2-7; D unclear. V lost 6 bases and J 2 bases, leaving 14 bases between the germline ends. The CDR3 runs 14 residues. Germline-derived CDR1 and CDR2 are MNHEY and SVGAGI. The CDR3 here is CASSDNAVTYEQYF. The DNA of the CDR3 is TGTGCCAGCAGCGACAATGCAGTAACCTACGAGCAGTACTTC.

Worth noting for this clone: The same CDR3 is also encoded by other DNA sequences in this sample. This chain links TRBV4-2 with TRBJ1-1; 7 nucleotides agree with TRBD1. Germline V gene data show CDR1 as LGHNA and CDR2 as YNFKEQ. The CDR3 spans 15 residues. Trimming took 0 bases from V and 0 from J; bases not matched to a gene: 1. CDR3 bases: TGTGCCAGCAGCCAAGATGGACAGGTGAACACTGAAGCTTTCTTT. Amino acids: CASSQDGQVNTEAFF.

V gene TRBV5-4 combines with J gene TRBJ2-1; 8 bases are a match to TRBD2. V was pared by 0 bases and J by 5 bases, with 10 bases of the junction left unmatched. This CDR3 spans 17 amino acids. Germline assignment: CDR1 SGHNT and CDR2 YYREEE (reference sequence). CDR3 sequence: CASSLALEAGDNNEQFF. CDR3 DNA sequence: TGTGCCAGCAGCTTGGCACTGGAAGCGGGGGACAACAATGAGCAGTTCTTC. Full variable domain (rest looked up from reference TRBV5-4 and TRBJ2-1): ETGVTQSPTHLIKTRGQQVTLRCSSQSGHNTVSWYQQALGQGPQFIFQYYREEENGRGNFPPRFSGLQFPNYSSELNVNALELDDSALYLCASSLALEAGDNNEQFFGPGTRLTVL.

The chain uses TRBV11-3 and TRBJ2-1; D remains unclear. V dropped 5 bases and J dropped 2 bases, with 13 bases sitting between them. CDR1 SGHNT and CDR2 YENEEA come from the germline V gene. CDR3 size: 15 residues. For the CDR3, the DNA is TGTGCCAGCAGCCCCCGTATTGGGCCCTACAATGAGCAGTTCTTC. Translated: CASSPRIGPYNEQFF.

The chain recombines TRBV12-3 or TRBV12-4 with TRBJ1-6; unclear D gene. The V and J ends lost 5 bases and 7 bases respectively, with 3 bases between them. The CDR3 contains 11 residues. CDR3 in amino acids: CASSLNSPLHF. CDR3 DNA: TGTGCCAGCAGTCTGAATTCACCCCTCCACTTT.

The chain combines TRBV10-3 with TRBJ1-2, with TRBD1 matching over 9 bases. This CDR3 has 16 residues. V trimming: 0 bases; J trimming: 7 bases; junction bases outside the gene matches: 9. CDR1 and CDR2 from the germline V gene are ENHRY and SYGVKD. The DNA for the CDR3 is TGTGCCATCAGTGAGTCCCCGGGACAGGGACGTGGTGGCTACACCTTC. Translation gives CAISESPGQGRGGYTF.

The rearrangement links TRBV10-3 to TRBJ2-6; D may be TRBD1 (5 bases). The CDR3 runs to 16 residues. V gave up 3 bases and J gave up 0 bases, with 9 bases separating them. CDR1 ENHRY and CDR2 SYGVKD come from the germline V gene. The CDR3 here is CAISEPRDSGANVLTF. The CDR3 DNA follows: TGTGCCATCAGTGAACCCAGGGACTCTGGGGCCAACGTCCTGACTTTC.

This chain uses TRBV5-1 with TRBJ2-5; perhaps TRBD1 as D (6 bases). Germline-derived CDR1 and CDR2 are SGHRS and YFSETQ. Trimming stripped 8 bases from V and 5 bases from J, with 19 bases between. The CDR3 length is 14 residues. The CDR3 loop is CASFKQGSGETQYF. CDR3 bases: TGCGCCAGTTTCAAACAGGGAAGTGGGGAGACCCAGTACTTC. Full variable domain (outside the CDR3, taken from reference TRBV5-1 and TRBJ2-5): KAGVTQTPRYLIKTRGQQVTLSCSPISGHRSVSWYQQTPGQGLQFLFEYFSETQRNKGNFPGRFSGRQFSNSRSEMNVSTLELGDSALYLCASFKQGSGETQYFGPGTRLLVL.

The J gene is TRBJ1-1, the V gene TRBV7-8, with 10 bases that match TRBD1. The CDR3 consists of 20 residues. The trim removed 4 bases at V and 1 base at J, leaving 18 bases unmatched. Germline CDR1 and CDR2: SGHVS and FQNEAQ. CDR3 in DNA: TGTGCCAGCAGCTCACTGGGACAGGGGAGGTCTCCTTTCCCGAACACTGAAGCTTTCTTT. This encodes CASSSLGQGRSPFPNTEAFF.

The CDR3 nucleotides are TGTGCCAGCAGCTTAGATCCGAGCGGCGGAAACACCATATATTTT. This codes for CASSLDPSGGNTIYF. This sequence joins TRBV7-2 and TRBJ1-3, with unresolved D. The CDR3 contains 15 residues. Germline V gives CDR1 SGHTA, CDR2 FQGNSA. With 1 base removed from V and 4 bases from J, the gap between germline ends came to 11 bases.

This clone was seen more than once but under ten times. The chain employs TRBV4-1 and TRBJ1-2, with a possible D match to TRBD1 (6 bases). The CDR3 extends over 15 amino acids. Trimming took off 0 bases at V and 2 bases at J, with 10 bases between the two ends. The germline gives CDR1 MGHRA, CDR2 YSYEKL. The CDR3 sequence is CASSQDPQGNYGYTF. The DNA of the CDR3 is TGCGCCAGCAGCCAAGACCCCCAGGGGAACTATGGCTACACCTTC.

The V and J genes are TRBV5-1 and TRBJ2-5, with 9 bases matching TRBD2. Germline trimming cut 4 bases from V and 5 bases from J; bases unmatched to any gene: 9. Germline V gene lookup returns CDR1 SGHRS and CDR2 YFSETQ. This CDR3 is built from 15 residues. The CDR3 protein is CASSPTSGPEETQYF. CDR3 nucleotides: TGCGCCAGCAGCCCGACTAGCGGACCGGAGGAGACCCAGTACTTC.

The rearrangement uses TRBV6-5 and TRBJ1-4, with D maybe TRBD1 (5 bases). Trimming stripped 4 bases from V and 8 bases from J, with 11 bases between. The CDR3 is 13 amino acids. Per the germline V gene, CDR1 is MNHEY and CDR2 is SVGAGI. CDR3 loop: CASSWRGGEKLFF. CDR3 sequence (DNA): TGTGCCAGCAGTTGGAGGGGAGGCGAAAAACTGTTTTTT.

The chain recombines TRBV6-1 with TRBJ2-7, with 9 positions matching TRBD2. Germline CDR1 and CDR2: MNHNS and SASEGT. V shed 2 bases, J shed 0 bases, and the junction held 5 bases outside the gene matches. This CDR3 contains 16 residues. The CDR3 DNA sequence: TGTGCCAGCAGTGAAAGCCTAGCGGGGAACTCCTACGAGCAGTACTTC. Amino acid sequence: CASSESLAGNSYEQYF.

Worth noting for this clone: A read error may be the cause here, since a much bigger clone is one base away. The CDR3 spells CASSWDSYNEQFF. The CDR3, as DNA: TGCGCCAGCAGCTGGGACAGCTACAATGAGCAGTTCTTC. V is TRBV5-1 and J is TRBJ2-1, with 7 bases aligning to TRBD1. Germline V gene lookup returns CDR1 SGHRS and CDR2 YFSETQ. This CDR3 has 13 amino acids. Trimming at V came to 3 bases and at J to 3 bases, leaving 0 bases not matched to a gene.

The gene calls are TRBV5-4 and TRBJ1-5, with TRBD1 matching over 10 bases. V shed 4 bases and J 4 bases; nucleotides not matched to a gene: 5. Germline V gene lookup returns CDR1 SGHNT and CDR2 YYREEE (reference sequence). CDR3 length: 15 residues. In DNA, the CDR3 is TGTGCCAGCAGCGTTGACAGGGGGCCTAATCAGCCCCAGCATTTT. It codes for CASSVDRGPNQPQHF.

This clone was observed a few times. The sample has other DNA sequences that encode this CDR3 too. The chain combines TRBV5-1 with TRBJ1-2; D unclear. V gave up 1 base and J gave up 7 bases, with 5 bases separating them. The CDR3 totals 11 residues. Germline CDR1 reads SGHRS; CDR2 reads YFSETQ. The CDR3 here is CASSLRGGYTF. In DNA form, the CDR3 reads TGCGCCAGCAGCTTGCGGGGTGGCTACACCTTC.

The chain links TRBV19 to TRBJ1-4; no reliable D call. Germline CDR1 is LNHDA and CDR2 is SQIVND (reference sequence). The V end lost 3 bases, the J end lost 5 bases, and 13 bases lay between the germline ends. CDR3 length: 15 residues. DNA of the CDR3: TGTGCCAGTAGTATTACAGATCAAGTCAATGAAAAACTGTTTTTT. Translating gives CASSITDQVNEKLFF.

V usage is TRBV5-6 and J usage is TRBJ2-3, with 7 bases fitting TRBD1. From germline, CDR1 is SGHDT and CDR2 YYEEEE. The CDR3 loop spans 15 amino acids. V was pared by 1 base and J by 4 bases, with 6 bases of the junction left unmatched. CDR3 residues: CASSLRQGNADTQYF. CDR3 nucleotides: TGTGCCAGCAGCTTGAGACAGGGTAATGCAGATACGCAGTATTTT.

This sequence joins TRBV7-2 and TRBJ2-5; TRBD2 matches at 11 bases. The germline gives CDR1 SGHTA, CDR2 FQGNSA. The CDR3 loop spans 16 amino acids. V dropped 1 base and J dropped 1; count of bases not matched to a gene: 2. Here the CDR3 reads CASSLVGLAGQETQYF. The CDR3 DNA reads TGTGCCAGCAGCTTAGTAGGACTAGCGGGCCAAGAGACCCAGTACTTC.